The T cell receptor beta chain under discussion was sequenced for a study of long-term antiretroviral therapy in people with HIV. Study results and caveats: Blood dating 2004 to 2017 may reflect older ART regimens. Post-ART, diversity grew, though it stayed under transplant donor control levels. Dominant in the repertoire at all time points were clones expanded before ART. Adherence to ART, viral resistance and therapy changes lacked any data.

Survey level was the resolution at which the v3.0 immunoSEQ assay ran. Measured with immunoSEQ multiplex PCR; TCRdb has only the in-frame clones, and not every one. The repertoire has about 39,000 clones, about 88% of them found once; the top ten carry around 3.9%. The germline gives CDR1 MNHEY, CDR2 SVGAGI. This CDR3 is built from 15 residues. V lost 2 bases, J lost 5 bases, and 7 bases stayed unmatched. On this clone itself: Antigen: not known.

The specimen comprised unsorted PBMCs, sampled just before starting antiretroviral therapy. This rearrangement joins TRBV6-5 to TRBJ2-5; TRBD1 aligns across 8 bases. The TCR sequence derives from a woman in her late teens or twenties with HIV. Written as DNA, the CDR3 is TGTGCCAGCAGTTACCGCGTCAGGGGGCAGGAGACCCAGTACTTC. It yields the protein CASSYRVRGQETQYF.